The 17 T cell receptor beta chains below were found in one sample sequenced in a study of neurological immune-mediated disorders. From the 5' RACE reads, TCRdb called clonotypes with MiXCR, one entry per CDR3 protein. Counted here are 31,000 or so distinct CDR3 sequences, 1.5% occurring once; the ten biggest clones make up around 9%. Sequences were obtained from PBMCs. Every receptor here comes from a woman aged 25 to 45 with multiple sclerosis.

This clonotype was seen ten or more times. CDR3 in amino acids: CSVEDRYKPYEQYF. The CDR3 coding sequence is TGCAGCGTTGAAGATCGATACAAACCCTACGAGCAGTACTTC. The rearrangement links TRBV29-1 to TRBJ2-7; unclear D gene. CDR1 is SQVTM and CDR2 is ANQGSEA in the germline V gene. V was cut by 0 bases and J by 2 bases, with 11 bases left in between. The CDR3 is 14 amino acids.

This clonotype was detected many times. CDR3 coding DNA: TGTGCCAGCAGTGCCGGGGCCGGGGAGCTGTTTTTT. Translating gives CASSAGAGELFF. This chain joins TRBV2 and TRBJ2-2, with a weak D call TRBD2 (5 bases). Germline V CDR1 and CDR2: SNHLY, FYNNEI. CDR3 size: 12 residues. The V end was cut by 4 bases, the J end by 6 bases, with 6 bases between.

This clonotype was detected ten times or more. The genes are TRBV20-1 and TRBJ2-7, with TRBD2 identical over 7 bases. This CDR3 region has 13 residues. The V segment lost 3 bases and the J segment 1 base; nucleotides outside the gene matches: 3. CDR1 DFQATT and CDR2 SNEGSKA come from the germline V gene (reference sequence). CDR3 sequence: CSARTGGSYEQYF. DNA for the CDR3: TGCAGTGCTAGGACGGGAGGTTCCTACGAGCAGTACTTC.

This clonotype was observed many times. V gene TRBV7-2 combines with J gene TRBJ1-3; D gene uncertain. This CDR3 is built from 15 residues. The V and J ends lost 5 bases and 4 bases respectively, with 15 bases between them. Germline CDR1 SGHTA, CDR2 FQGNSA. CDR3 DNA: TGTGCCAGCAGCAGGTCCGTGACGTCCGGAAACACCATATATTTT. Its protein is CASSRSVTSGNTIYF.

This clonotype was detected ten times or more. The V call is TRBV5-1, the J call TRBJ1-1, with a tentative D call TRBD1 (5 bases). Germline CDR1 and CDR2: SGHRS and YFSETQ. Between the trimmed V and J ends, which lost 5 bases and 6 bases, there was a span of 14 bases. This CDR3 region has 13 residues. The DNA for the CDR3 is TGCGCCAGCAGGGACACAACGGTGTCTGAAGCTTTCTTT. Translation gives CASRDTTVSEAFF.

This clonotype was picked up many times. This chain's CDR3 is CASSLGEGSPLHF. CDR3 nucleotides: TGTGCCAGCAGCTTAGGGGAGGGTTCACCCCTCCACTTT. The chain combines TRBV7-6 with TRBJ1-6; D call uncertain. This CDR3 spans 13 amino acids. CDR1 is SGHVS, CDR2 FNYEAQ, per germline. V lost 1 base and J 9 bases, leaving 7 bases between the germline ends.

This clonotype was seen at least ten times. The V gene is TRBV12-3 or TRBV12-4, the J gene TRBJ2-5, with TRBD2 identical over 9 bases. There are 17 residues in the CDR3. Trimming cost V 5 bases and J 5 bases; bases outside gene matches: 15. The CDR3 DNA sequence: TGTGCCAGCAGTCAAATAGAATTCGTTGGACTAGCGGAGACCCAGTACTTC. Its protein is CASSQIEFVGLAETQYF.

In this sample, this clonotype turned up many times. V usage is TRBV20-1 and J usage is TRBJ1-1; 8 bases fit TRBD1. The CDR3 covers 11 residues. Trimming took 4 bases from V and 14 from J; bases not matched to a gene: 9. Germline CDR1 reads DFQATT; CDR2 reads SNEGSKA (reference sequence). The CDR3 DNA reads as TGCAGTGCTACCGGGACAGGTATTTTGTTCTTT. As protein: CSATGTGILFF.

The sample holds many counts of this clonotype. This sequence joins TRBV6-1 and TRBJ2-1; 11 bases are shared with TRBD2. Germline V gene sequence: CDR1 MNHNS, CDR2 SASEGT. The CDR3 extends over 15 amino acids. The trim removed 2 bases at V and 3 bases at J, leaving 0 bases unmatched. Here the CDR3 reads CASSELAGGYNEQFF. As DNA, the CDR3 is TGTGCCAGCAGTGAACTAGCGGGGGGCTACAATGAGCAGTTCTTC.

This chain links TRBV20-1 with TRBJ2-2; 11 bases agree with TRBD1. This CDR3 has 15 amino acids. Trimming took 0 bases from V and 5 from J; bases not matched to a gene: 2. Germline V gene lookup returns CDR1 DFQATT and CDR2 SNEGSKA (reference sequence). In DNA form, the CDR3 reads TGCAGTGCTAGAGATAGGGACAGGGGGACCGGGGAGCTGTTTTTT. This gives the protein CSARDRDRGTGELFF.

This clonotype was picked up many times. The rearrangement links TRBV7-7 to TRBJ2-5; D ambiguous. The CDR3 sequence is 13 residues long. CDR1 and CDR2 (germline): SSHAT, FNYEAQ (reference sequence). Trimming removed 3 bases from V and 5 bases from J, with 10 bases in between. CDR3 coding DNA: TGTGCCAGCAGCTTCCCCCTTAAGGAGACCCAGTACTTC. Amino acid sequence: CASSFPLKETQYF.

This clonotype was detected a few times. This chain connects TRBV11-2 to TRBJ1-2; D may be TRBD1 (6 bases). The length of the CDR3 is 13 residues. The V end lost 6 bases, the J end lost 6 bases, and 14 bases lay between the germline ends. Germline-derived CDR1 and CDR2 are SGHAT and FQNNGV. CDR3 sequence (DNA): TGTGCCAGCAGATCTACAGGGCCCCATGGCTACACCTTC. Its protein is CASRSTGPHGYTF.

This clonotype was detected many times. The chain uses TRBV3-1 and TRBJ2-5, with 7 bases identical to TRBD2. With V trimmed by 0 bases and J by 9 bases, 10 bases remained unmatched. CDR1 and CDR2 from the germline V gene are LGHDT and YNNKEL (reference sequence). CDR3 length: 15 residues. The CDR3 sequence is CASSQEGTIKVAQYF. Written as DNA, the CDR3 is TGTGCCAGCAGCCAAGAGGGGACTATCAAGGTGGCCCAGTACTTC.

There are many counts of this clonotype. In DNA form, the CDR3 reads TGTGCCAGCAGTTACTCGCCAAGTCAAGAGACCCAGTACTTC. This translates into CASSYSPSQETQYF. The rearrangement links TRBV6-5 to TRBJ2-5; D remains ambiguous. V was cut by 0 bases and J by 2 bases, with 7 bases left in between. The CDR3 contains 14 residues. CDR1 is MNHEY, CDR2 SVGAGI, per germline.

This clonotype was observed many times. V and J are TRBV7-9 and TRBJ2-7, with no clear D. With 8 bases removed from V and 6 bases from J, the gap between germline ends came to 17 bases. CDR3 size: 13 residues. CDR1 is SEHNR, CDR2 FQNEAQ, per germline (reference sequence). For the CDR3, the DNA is TGTGCCAGCGGGGTCAGGACCTCCGGCGAGCAGTACTTC. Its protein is CASGVRTSGEQYF.

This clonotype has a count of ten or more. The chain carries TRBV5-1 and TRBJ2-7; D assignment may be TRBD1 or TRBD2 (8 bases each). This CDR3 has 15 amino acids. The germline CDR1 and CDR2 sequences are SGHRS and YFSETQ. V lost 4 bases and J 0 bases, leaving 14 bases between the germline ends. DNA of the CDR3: TGCGCCAGCAGCCGGGAGGGACAGGCCTCCTACGAGCAGTACTTC. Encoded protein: CASSREGQASYEQYF. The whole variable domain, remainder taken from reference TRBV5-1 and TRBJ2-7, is KAGVTQTPRYLIKTRGQQVTLSCSPISGHRSVSWYQQTPGQGLQFLFEYFSETQRNKGNFPGRFSGRQFSNSRSEMNVSTLELGDSALYLCASSREGQASYEQYFGPGTRLTVT.

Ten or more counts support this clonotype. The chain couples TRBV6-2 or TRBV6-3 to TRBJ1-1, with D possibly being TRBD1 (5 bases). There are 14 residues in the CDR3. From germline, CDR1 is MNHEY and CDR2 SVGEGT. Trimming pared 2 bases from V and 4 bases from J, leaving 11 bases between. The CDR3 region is CASSYGGRGTEAFF. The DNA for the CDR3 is TGTGCCAGCAGTTACGGGGGAAGGGGCACTGAAGCTTTCTTT.